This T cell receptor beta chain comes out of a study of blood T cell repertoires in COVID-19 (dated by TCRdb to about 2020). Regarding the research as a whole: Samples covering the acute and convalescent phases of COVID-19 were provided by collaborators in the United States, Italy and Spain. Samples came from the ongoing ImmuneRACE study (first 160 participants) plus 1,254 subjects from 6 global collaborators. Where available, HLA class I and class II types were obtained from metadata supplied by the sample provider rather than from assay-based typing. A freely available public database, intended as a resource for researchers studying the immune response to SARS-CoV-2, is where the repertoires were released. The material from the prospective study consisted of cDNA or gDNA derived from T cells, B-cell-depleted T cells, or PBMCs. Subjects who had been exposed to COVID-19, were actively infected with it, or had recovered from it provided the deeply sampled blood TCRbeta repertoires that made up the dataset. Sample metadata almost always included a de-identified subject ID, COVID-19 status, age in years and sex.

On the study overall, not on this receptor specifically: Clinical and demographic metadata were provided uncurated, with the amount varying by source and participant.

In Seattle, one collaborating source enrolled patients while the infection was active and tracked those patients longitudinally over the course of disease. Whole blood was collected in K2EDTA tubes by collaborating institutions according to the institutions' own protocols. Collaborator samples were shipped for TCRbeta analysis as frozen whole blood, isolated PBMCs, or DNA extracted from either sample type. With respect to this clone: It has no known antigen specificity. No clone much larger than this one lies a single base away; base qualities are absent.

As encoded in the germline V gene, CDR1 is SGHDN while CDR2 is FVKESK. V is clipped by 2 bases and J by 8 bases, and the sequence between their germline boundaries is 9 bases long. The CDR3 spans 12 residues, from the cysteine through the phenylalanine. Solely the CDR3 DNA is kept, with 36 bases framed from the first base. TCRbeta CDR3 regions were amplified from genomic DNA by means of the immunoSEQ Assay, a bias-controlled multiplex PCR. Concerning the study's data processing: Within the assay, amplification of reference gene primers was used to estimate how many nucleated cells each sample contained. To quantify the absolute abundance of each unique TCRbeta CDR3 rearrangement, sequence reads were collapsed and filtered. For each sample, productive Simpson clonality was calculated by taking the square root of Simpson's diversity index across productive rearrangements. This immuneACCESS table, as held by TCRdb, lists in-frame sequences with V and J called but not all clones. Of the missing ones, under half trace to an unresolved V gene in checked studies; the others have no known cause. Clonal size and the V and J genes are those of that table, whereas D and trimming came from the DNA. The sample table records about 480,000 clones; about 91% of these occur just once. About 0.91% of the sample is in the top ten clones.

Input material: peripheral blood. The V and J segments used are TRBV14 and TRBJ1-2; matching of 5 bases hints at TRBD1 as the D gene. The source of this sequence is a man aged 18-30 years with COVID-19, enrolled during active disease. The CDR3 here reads CASSQHRLGYTF. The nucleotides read TGTGCCAGCAGCCAACACAGGTTGGGCTACACCTTC.